This T cell receptor (beta chain) was retrieved from a study of lung T cells in sarcoidosis with Löfgren's syndrome. Study outcomes and limitations: Multiple Löfgren's syndrome patients reportedly shared TRAV12-1 and TRBV2 CDR3 motifs, suggesting public CD4+ TCRs. Löfgren's syndrome patients reportedly showed greatest TRAV12-1 and TRBV2 expansion versus controls.

CDR1 and CDR2 from the germline V gene are MDHEN and SYDVKM. The CDR3 is 15 residues long. The V end lost 7 bases, the J end lost 8 bases, and 24 bases lay between the germline ends. Using its own MiXCR run on the reads, TCRdb lists one record per CDR3 protein. The sample consists of tens of thousands of distinct CDR3 sequences, 20% to 25% of them appearing once. This clonotype was found a few times. Its specificity is unknown. The chain carries TRBV28 and TRBJ2-7; possibly TRBD1 for D (6 bases). This clonotype was sampled from a human donor with sarcoidosis (Löfgren's syndrome or another form), or a control subject (not recorded which). The sample taken for sequencing was CD4+ T cells from PBMCs. CDR3 nucleotides: TGTGCCAGCAAGATGGGGGCGGGTACCCCTATCAAGCAGTACTTC. It yields the protein CASKMGAGTPIKQYF.